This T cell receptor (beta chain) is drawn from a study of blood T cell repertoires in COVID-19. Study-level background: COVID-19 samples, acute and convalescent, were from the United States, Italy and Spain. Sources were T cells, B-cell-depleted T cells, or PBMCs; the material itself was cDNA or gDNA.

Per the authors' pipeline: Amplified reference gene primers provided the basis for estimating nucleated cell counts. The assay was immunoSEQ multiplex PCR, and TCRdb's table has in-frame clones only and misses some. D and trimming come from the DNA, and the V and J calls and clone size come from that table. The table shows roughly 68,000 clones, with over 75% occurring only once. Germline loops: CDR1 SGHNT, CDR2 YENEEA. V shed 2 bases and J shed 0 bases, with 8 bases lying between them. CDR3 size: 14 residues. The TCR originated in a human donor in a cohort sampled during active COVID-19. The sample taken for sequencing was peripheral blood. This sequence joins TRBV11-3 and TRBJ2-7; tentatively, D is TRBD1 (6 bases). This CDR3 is CASSLRQDSYEQYF. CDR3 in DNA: TGTGCCAGCAGCTTACGACAGGACTCCTACGAGCAGTACTTC.